This T cell receptor (beta chain) was sequenced for a study of T-cell memory formation after mild COVID-19 (dated by TCRdb to the early 2020s). As for the study more broadly: TCR sequence clusters from the two donors were largely donor specific. T-cell clones expanding and contracting after mild COVID-19 in two donors were tracked by longitudinal TCRalpha and TCRbeta repertoire sequencing. The cohort was made up of two young adult volunteers, one female and one male, who were previously healthy.

Ficoll-Paque density gradient centrifugation was used to isolate PBMCs. The sequencer listed for this sample is Illumina NovaSeq 6000. TCRalpha and TCRbeta cDNA libraries were built by 5'RACE with constant-segment primers, adding sample barcodes and unique molecular identifiers. Trizol reagent was used to extract RNA from every sample. Library amplification was performed in two PCR steps, and a second sample barcode and Illumina TruSeq adapters were introduced in the second step. Sequencing of libraries was performed on an Illumina NovaSeq with 2 x 150 bp paired-end reads. As for how the authors treated the data: With migec v1.2.7, reads were demultiplexed and then collapsed into UMI-guided consensus sequences. Using mixcr v2.1.11, the UMI consensuses were aligned to TRA and TRB V and J templates and assembled into clonotypes. Clonotypes were classified as expanded or contracted when called significant by both edgeR and NoisET, with noise models trained on biological replicates. For edgeR calls, a false discovery rate-adjusted p below 0.01 and a log2 fold-change threshold of 1 were applied. PCA with hierarchical clustering of max-normalized trajectories of the 1000 most abundant clonotypes was used as exploratory dynamics analysis. Each responding clone was given a CD4 or CD8 phenotype based on the CD4+ and CD8+ repertoires, which had been sequenced separately. TCRdb redid the processing of the public reads, applying fastp at Q25 and MiXCR, and retained in-frame beta chains. Identical CDR3 protein sequences are pooled into one entry, listed with their most common genes and DNA. The V and J calls come from TCRdb's annotation, not from the publication. For this sample there are a few hundred thousand distinct CDR3 sequences; about 22% appear just once. Around 8.4% of the sample belongs to the ten largest clones.

The paper as a whole reports these results and caveats: Clones contracting from day 15 to 85 had balanced CD4/CD8 phenotypes, while a second wave expanding from day 15 to 37 was biased towards CD4+. Contracting CD4+ clones were found mainly in CM and EM memory subsets, while CD8+ clones were enriched in EMRA. SARS-CoV-2 specificity was not confirmed for the second-wave clones peaking on day 37. Some responding clones were detected in pre-infection memory, which suggested that pre-existing cross-reactive memory T cells had joined the SARS-CoV-2 response. The study included only a couple of mild cases, and larger cohorts that include severe cases with pre-infection samples were judged to be necessary.

With respect to this clonotype: No antigen is known for it. No clone much larger than this one lies a single base away; base qualities are absent.

This clonotype originated in an adult woman who had mild COVID-19 (a few samples of this study predate the infection). The sample titles of this study are shuffled in the database, so cell type and time point are left out; the donor was told from shared clones. The specimen was PBMCs or a T cell subset sorted from them (not recorded which).

The CDR3: CASSQTREGGTDTQYF. The nucleotide sequence reads as follows: TGTGCCAGCAGCCAAACGCGGGAGGGGGGCACAGATACGCAGTATTTT. The chain couples TRBV4-2 to TRBJ2-3; TRBD2 lines up with 9 middle nucleotides. CDR1 and CDR2 (LGHNA, YNFKEQ) derive from the germline V gene. The junction shows trimming of 2 bases on V and 1 base on J, and the gene matches do not reach 4 bases of it. The CDR3 goes from the cysteine to the phenylalanine over 16 residues. Only the CDR3 DNA is retained, 48 bases long and in frame from the first base.